These T cell receptor beta chains were read from a single sample in a study of T cell repertoires in cytomegalovirus infection. TCRdb reprocessed the reads via MiXCR and lists one record per CDR3 protein. The sample holds more than 50,000 distinct CDR3 sequences, more than 25% seen once. Which antigens these TCRs recognize remains unknown. The sequencing input was PBMCs, sequenced either directly or after in vitro stimulation (not recorded which). Receptors were obtained from a human donor in good health (CMV status not recorded). Some clones in this sample may be carry-over from other donors' samples. The CDR3 runs from the conserved cysteine through the conserved F or W. A D gene is named only where the DNA matches it firmly. Clone size is given for some rows only: seen once, a few or many times, or a class if the clone is expanded.

size: few; V: TRBV7-2; D: NA; J: TRBJ2-7; DNA: TGTGCCAGCAGGACGCCAAGTATGGCTAACGAGCAGTACTTC; CDR3: CASRTPSMANEQYF
size: many; V: TRBV7-2; D: TRBD2; J: TRBJ2-1; DNA: TGTGCCAGCAGAACTCTTTCGGGACTAGCGGGATACAATGAGCAGTTCTTC; CDR3: CASRTLSGLAGYNEQFF
size: NA; V: TRBV20-1; D: NA; J: TRBJ2-7; DNA: TGCAGTGCTCTTCGGGGGTTCGACGAGCAGTACTTC; CDR3: CSALRGFDEQYF
size: once; V: TRBV5-4; D: TRBD1; J: TRBJ1-1; DNA: TGTGCCAGCACCAGGGGGGAAGGCACTGAAGCTTTCTTT; CDR3: CASTRGEGTEAFF
size: few; V: TRBV6-6; D: NA; J: TRBJ2-5; DNA: TGTGCCAGCAGTTACCCCCCTACGGAGACCCAGTACTTC; CDR3: CASSYPPTETQYF
size: NA; V: TRBV5-1; D: NA; J: TRBJ1-1; DNA: TGCGCCAGCAGCTTGGGCAGGGACACTGAAGCTTTCTTT; CDR3: CASSLGRDTEAFF
size: NA; V: TRBV6-1; D: NA; J: TRBJ1-5; DNA: TGTGCCAGCAGTGATGTCGCCTATGGGCAGCCCCAGCATTTT; CDR3: CASSDVAYGQPQHF
size: NA; V: TRBV19; D: TRBD1; J: TRBJ2-7; DNA: TGTGCCAGTAAGGACAGGGCGGACGAGCAGTACTTC; CDR3: CASKDRADEQYF
size: NA; V: TRBV7-9; D: NA; J: TRBJ1-1; DNA: TGTGCCAGCAGGGAACAGCGGCTTGAAGCTTTCTTT; CDR3: CASREQRLEAFF
size: NA; V: TRBV12-3/TRBV12-4; D: NA; J: TRBJ2-2; DNA: TGTGCCAGCAGCTCGAACGGGGAGCTGTTTTTT; CDR3: CASSSNGELFF
size: NA; V: TRBV7-9; D: TRBD1; J: TRBJ1-2; DNA: TGTGCCAGCAGCTTACCGGGACAGGAGGGGAGTGGCTACACCTTC; CDR3: CASSLPGQEGSGYTF
size: NA; V: TRBV7-9; D: NA; J: TRBJ1-1; DNA: TGTGCCAGCAGCTTATGGCGGAACATGAACACTGAAGCTTTCTTT; CDR3: CASSLWRNMNTEAFF
size: NA; V: TRBV6-5; D: NA; J: TRBJ2-1; DNA: TGTGCCAGCAGGGGGGGACACTACTACAATGAGCAGTTCTTC; CDR3: CASRGGHYYNEQFF
size: many; V: TRBV12-3/TRBV12-4; D: NA; J: TRBJ1-1; DNA: TGTGCCAGCAGTTTAAGGGGTAGTGACACTGAAGCTTTCTTT; CDR3: CASSLRGSDTEAFF
size: NA; V: TRBV12-3/TRBV12-4; D: TRBD1; J: TRBJ1-5; DNA: TGTGCCAGCAGTTCCGAAGACAGGGTTGATCAGCCCCAGCATTTT; CDR3: CASSSEDRVDQPQHF
size: NA; V: TRBV27; D: NA; J: TRBJ2-3; DNA: TGTGCCAGCAGTTTGGCAGTCCGGGGAGATACGCAGTATTTT; CDR3: CASSLAVRGDTQYF
size: NA; V: TRBV2; D: NA; J: TRBJ1-5; DNA: TGTGCCAGCAGGAGGGAGAGGGAAAGCAATCAGCCCCAGCATTTT; CDR3: CASRRERESNQPQHF